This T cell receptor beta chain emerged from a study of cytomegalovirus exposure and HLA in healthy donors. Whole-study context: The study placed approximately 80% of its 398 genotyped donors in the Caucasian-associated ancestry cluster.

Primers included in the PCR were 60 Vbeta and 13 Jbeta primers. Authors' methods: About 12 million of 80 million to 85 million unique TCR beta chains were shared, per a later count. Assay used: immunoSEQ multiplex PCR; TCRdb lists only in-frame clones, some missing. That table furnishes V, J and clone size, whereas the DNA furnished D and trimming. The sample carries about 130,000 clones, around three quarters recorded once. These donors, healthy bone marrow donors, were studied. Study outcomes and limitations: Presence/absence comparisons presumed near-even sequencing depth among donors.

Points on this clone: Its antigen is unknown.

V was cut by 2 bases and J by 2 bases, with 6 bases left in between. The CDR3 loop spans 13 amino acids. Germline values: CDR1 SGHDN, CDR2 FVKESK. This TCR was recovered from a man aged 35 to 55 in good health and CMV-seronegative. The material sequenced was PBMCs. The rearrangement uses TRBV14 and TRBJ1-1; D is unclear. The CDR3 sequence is CASSQTPNTEAFF. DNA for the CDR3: TGTGCCAGCAGCCAAACACCCAACACTGAAGCTTTCTTT.